Each of the 10 T cell receptor beta chains below was sequenced from the same sample in a study of response to subunit inactivated influenza vaccine. In TCRdb, the RT-PCR reads were re-called with MiXCR into one record per CDR3 protein. Of about 570,000 distinct CDR3 sequences listed, about 10% are singletons. The sample was also reused in another study, on T cells expressing NK-cell markers. As that report states: TCR beta cDNA was generated via 5'RACE template switching incorporating UMIs.

The sequencing used PBMCs from blood, collected on the day of vaccination. The receptors here all came from a man aged 50-59 years who received an inactivated influenza vaccine.

In its sample, this clonotype was seen many times. This chain uses TRBV12-3 or TRBV12-4 with TRBJ2-7; 7 bases align to TRBD2. J gave up 2 bases and V 4 bases, and 8 bases lay outside the gene matches. The CDR3 extends over 15 amino acids. The DNA for the CDR3 is TGTGCCAGCAGTTCCCTCGCGGGGGAGGCCTACGAGCAGTACTTC. It codes for CASSSLAGEAYEQYF.

This chain connects TRBV20-1 to TRBJ2-1; D is unclear. The CDR3 loop spans 9 amino acids. V was shortened by 5 bases and J by 7 bases, with 3 bases between the two germline ends. Germline values: CDR1 DFQATT, CDR2 SNEGSKA (reference sequence). This chain's CDR3 is CSAGNEQFF. CDR3 DNA sequence: TGCAGTGCTGGGAATGAGCAGTTCTTC.

The J gene is TRBJ1-1, the V gene TRBV20-1, with D unresolved. The ends were cut back, 1 base at V and 0 bases at J, with 9 bases in the middle. The CDR3 has 14 amino acids. CDR1 is DFQATT and CDR2 is SNEGSKA in the germline V gene (reference sequence). CDR3 DNA sequence: TGCAGTGCTAGAGTTGGCAGCATGAACACTGAAGCTTTCTTT. Its translation: CSARVGSMNTEAFF.

This clonotype was seen more than once but under ten times. In nucleotides, the CDR3 is TGTGCCAGCAGGACTAGCGGGAGTCTAGGGGATACGCAGTATTTT. It specifies CASRTSGSLGDTQYF. The J gene is TRBJ2-3, the V gene TRBV6-2 or TRBV6-3; 12 bases are shared with TRBD2. V shed 6 bases, J shed 6 bases, and the junction held 7 bases outside the gene matches. The CDR3 has 15 residues. Germline V gives CDR1 MNHEY, CDR2 SVGEGT.

The genes are TRBV20-1 and TRBJ1-4; tentative D call: TRBD1 (5 bases). With 3 bases removed from V and 8 bases from J, the gap between germline ends came to 19 bases. The CDR3 has 15 residues. Germline V CDR1 and CDR2: DFQATT, SNEGSKA (reference sequence). CDR3 sequence: CSASDFDSPREKLFF. The CDR3 DNA is TGCAGTGCTAGTGACTTCGACAGCCCGAGGGAAAAACTGTTTTTT.

This clonotype was detected only a few times. The V gene is TRBV24-1, the J gene TRBJ2-1; perhaps TRBD1 as D (6 bases). The V gene's germline CDR1 is KGHDR and CDR2 SFDVKD. This CDR3 comprises 16 residues. Trimming removed 0 bases at V and 9 bases at J, with 17 bases between. CDR3 protein: CATSDLGKGQGSEQFF. The CDR3 DNA follows: TGTGCCACCAGTGATTTGGGTAAAGGGCAGGGGAGTGAGCAGTTCTTC.

The rearrangement joins TRBV2 to TRBJ1-4; TRBD1 agrees at 9 bases. The CDR3 totals 15 residues. The trim removed 6 bases at V and 8 bases at J, leaving 10 bases unmatched. Germline values: CDR1 SNHLY, CDR2 FYNNEI. This CDR3 is CASRRQGGLGEKLFF. CDR3 in DNA: TGTGCCAGCAGACGACAGGGGGGACTCGGAGAAAAACTGTTTTTT.

This clonotype has more than one count but fewer than ten. V gene TRBV6-6 combines with J gene TRBJ2-7; D call uncertain. This CDR3 comprises 12 residues. The V end lost 6 bases, the J end lost 3 bases, and 9 bases lay between the germline ends. CDR1 MNHNY and CDR2 SVGAGI come from the germline V gene (reference sequence). In DNA, the CDR3 is TGTGCCAGCAGGGATCGATACTACGAGCAGTACTTC. Translation: CASRDRYYEQYF.

The table lists this clonotype with a few counts. The CDR3: CASSLTPWWGTGSSYGYTF. CDR3 DNA sequence: TGTGCCAGCAGCTTAACGCCATGGTGGGGGACAGGGTCCTCCTATGGCTACACCTTC. The rearrangement joins TRBV11-1 to TRBJ1-2; 9 bases map to TRBD1. The V and J ends lost 2 bases and 4 bases, in that order; junction bases with no gene match: 17. Germline V gives CDR1 SGHAT, CDR2 FQDESV (reference sequence). The CDR3 is 19 amino acids. The entire variable domain, with the rest obtained from reference TRBV11-1 and TRBJ1-2, is as follows: EAEVAQSPRYKITEKSQAVAFWCDPISGHATLYWYRQILGQGPELLVQFQDESVVDDSQLPKDRFSAERLKGVDSTLKIQPAELGDSAMYLCASSLTPWWGTGSSYGYTFGSGTRLTVV.

A remark on this clonotype: A read error may explain this, as a much larger clone is one base away. The chain recombines TRBV7-9 with TRBJ2-2; D is unresolved. The germline V gene encodes CDR1 SEHNR and CDR2 FQNEAQ (reference sequence). The CDR3 covers 13 residues. V gave up 7 bases and J gave up 2 bases, with 8 bases separating them. CDR3 region: CASKELNTGELFF. In nucleotides, the CDR3 is TGTGCCAGCAAGGAGTTAAACACCGGGGAGCTGTTTTTT. The entire variable domain, with the rest obtained from reference TRBV7-9 and TRBJ2-2, is as follows: DTGVSQNPRHKITKRGQNVTFRCDPISEHNRLYWYRQTLGQGPEFLTYFQNEAQLEKSRLLSDRFSAERPKGSFSTLEIQRTEQGDSAMYLCASKELNTGELFFGEGSRLTVL.